The next 22 T cell receptor beta chains were all read from a single sample in a study of blood T cell repertoires in COVID-19 (dated by TCRdb to between 2020 and 2021). Library preparation used the immunoSEQ multiplex PCR assay. TCRdb provides this immuneACCESS table in a form limited to in-frame rearrangements. Some clones are lacking; in checked studies, under half of them reflect an unresolved V gene, and why the rest are absent is not known. The sample includes about 43,000 clones, with 87% observed a single time. Around 3.6% of the sample is held by the ten biggest clonotypes. Material for sequencing was peripheral blood. These TCRs come from a man aged 40-55 years with COVID-19, enrolled during active disease.

The V gene is TRBV7-7, the J gene TRBJ2-1, with 8 positions matching TRBD2. The CDR3 extends over 19 amino acids. V trimming: 8 bases; J trimming: 0 bases; junction bases outside the gene matches: 18. Per germline, CDR1 SSHAT and CDR2 FNYEAQ (reference sequence). The CDR3: CASEPAPRLAGPSYNEQFF. The CDR3 DNA reads as TGTGCCAGCGAACCAGCCCCAAGATTAGCGGGACCCTCCTACAATGAGCAGTTCTTC.

This clone was observed once. The chain recombines TRBV7-9 with TRBJ1-1, with D tentatively TRBD1 (6 bases). The CDR3 is 16 amino acids. The germline V gene encodes CDR1 SEHNR and CDR2 FQNEAQ (reference sequence). V was clipped by 1 base and J by 2 bases, with 14 bases between them. CDR3 sequence reads: CASSLGQGPLNTEAFF. In DNA, the CDR3 is TGTGCCAGCAGCTTAGGCCAGGGGCCCCTAAACACTGAAGCTTTCTTT. Combining the CDR3 with reference TRBV7-9 and TRBJ1-1 gives the whole variable domain DTGVSQNPRHKITKRGQNVTFRCDPISEHNRLYWYRQTLGQGPEFLTYFQNEAQLEKSRLLSDRFSAERPKGSFSTLEIQRTEQGDSAMYLCASSLGQGPLNTEAFFGQGTRLTVV.

The rearrangement links TRBV29-1 to TRBJ1-1; D gene unclear. Trimming took 4 bases from V and 8 from J, leaving 11 bases between them. Germline CDR1 is SQVTM and CDR2 is ANQGSEA. The CDR3 length is 11 residues. CDR3: CSVGNWAEAFF. CDR3 DNA: TGCAGCGTTGGAAACTGGGCGGAAGCTTTCTTT.

This clone was seen a few times. This chain's CDR3 is CASSVGSRGARSYGYTF. CDR3 bases: TGTGCCAGCAGCGTAGGTAGCCGTGGGGCGCGGAGCTATGGCTACACCTTC. This rearrangement joins TRBV28 to TRBJ1-2; possibly TRBD1 for D (5 bases). Between the trimmed V and J ends, which lost 6 bases and 4 bases, there was a span of 24 bases. CDR1 MDHEN and CDR2 SYDVKM come from the germline V gene. CDR3 size: 17 residues.

The gene calls are TRBV28 and TRBJ1-6, with TRBD1 as a possible D gene (6 bases). Trimming shortened V by 5 bases and J by 3 bases, and 8 bases separated the two germline ends. The CDR3 contains 14 residues. CDR1 and CDR2 (germline): MDHEN, SYDVKM. CDR3 DNA: TGTGCCAGCAGTCCGGACAGCTATAATTCACCCCTCCACTTT. Encoded protein: CASSPDSYNSPLHF.

This chain links TRBV4-2 with TRBJ2-7; TRBD2 matches 11 bases. Germline CDR1 reads LGHNA; CDR2 reads YNFKEQ. With 1 base clipped from V and 4 bases from J, the junction kept 9 bases outside the gene matches. This CDR3 has 17 amino acids. CDR3 nucleotides: TGTGCCAGCAGCCAAGCGACTAGCGGGACTTTGGGGTACGAGCAGTACTTC. This translates into CASSQATSGTLGYEQYF.

The J gene is TRBJ2-2, the V gene TRBV19, with 9 bases matching TRBD1. CDR1 is LNHDA and CDR2 is SQIVND in the germline V gene (reference sequence). The trim removed 2 bases at V and 4 bases at J, leaving 5 bases unmatched. The CDR3 length is 16 residues. The CDR3 reads CASSIPTGGVTGELFF. In DNA form, the CDR3 reads TGTGCCAGTAGTATACCGACAGGGGGGGTCACCGGGGAGCTGTTTTTT.

CDR3 in amino acids: CASSIELSPNNEQFF. CDR3 DNA: TGTGCCAGTAGTATCGAGTTGTCACCCAACAATGAGCAGTTCTTC. The genes are TRBV19 and TRBJ2-1; unclear D gene. The CDR3 totals 15 residues. Germline assignment: CDR1 LNHDA and CDR2 SQIVND (reference sequence). The germline V and J ends were trimmed by 3 bases and 5 bases, with 14 bases remaining between them.

V and J are TRBV6-6 and TRBJ2-3; D unresolved. V was pared by 7 bases and J by 2 bases, with 10 bases between. Germline V lookup: CDR1 MNHNY, CDR2 SVGAGI (reference sequence). The CDR3 covers 13 residues. The CDR3 DNA reads TGTGCCAGCAAGTCCAGCGACACAGATACGCAGTATTTT. Translated, it gives CASKSSDTDTQYF.

The CDR3 coding sequence is TGTGCCAGCAGCCAAGAGGGTCGAGGGCTTGCTCAAGAGACCCAGTACTTC. It codes for CASSQEGRGLAQETQYF. The chain has TRBV3-1 (or the pseudogene TRBV3-2) and TRBJ2-5; possible D gene TRBD2, 5 bases. This CDR3 has 17 amino acids. Trimming cost V 0 bases and J 2 bases, with 16 bases left between them. CDR1 is LGHDT and CDR2 is YNNKEL in the germline V gene (reference sequence).

V gene TRBV28 combines with J gene TRBJ2-3, with D tentatively TRBD2 (7 bases). CDR1 is MDHEN, CDR2 SYDVKM, per germline. CDR3 length: 14 amino acids. V lost 7 bases to trimming and J lost 4 bases, with 15 bases between them. The CDR3, as DNA: TGTGCCAGCAACTCCCCGGGGGGCTCAGATACGCAGTATTTT. It encodes CASNSPGGSDTQYF.

By share, this clone counts as medium-sized. This rearrangement joins TRBV5-8 to TRBJ2-5, with D possibly TRBD2 on 5 matching bases. With 3 bases removed from V and 5 bases from J, the gap between germline ends came to 14 bases. This CDR3 region has 14 residues. Germline CDR1 reads SGHTS; CDR2 reads YDEGEE. Here the CDR3 reads CASSSGYGEETQYF. The CDR3 region has the DNA TGTGCCAGCAGCTCGGGGTACGGGGAGGAGACCCAGTACTTC.

This chain joins TRBV6-2 or TRBV6-3 and TRBJ2-5; D is uncertain. Trimming removed 5 bases at V and 0 bases at J, with 13 bases between. CDR3 size: 15 residues. Germline V gives CDR1 MNHEY, CDR2 SVGEGT. The CDR3 loop is CASSPSRGYQETQYF. DNA of the CDR3: TGTGCCAGCAGTCCCTCTCGAGGTTACCAAGAGACCCAGTACTTC.

The V gene is TRBV27, the J gene TRBJ1-1; no definite D call. The CDR3 is made up of 13 amino acids. Trimming took 2 bases from V and 3 from J, leaving 7 bases between them. Germline values: CDR1 MNHEY, CDR2 SMNVEV (reference sequence). Written as DNA, the CDR3 is TGTGCCAGCAGTTTAGCGAAGTACACTGAAGCTTTCTTT. It encodes CASSLAKYTEAFF.

This sequence joins TRBV10-2 and TRBJ1-6, with 7 bases that match TRBD1. The CDR3 is made up of 17 amino acids. From germline, CDR1 is WSHSY and CDR2 SAAADI. J gave up 0 bases and V 5 bases, and 7 bases lay outside the gene matches. CDR3 sequence: CASSTNPGGSYNSPLHF. The CDR3 DNA follows: TGCGCCAGCAGTACCAACCCAGGGGGCTCCTATAATTCACCCCTCCACTTT.

V and J are TRBV5-5 and TRBJ1-1; D is possibly TRBD1 (5 bases). This CDR3 is 15 amino acids long. V was shortened by 0 bases and J by 2 bases, with 11 bases between the two germline ends. Germline V gene sequence: CDR1 SGHKS, CDR2 YYEKEE (reference sequence). The CDR3 loop reads CASSLGWGGNTEAFF. The CDR3 DNA reads TGTGCCAGCAGCTTGGGCTGGGGGGGAAACACTGAAGCTTTCTTT.

The V call is TRBV7-9, the J call TRBJ2-3, with 9 bases matching TRBD1. The length of the CDR3 is 18 residues. The trim removed 1 base at V and 0 bases at J, leaving 8 bases unmatched. CDR1 and CDR2 from the germline V gene are SEHNR and FQNEAQ (reference sequence). In nucleotides, the CDR3 is TGTGCCAGCAGCTTAGTACAGGGGGCCCCCTATAGCACAGATACGCAGTATTTT. It translates to CASSLVQGAPYSTDTQYF. Drawing the rest from reference TRBV7-9 and TRBJ2-3, the complete variable domain is DTGVSQNPRHKITKRGQNVTFRCDPISEHNRLYWYRQTLGQGPEFLTYFQNEAQLEKSRLLSDRFSAERPKGSFSTLEIQRTEQGDSAMYLCASSLVQGAPYSTDTQYFGPGTRLTVL.

V gene TRBV27 combines with J gene TRBJ1-1, with 8 nucleotides matching TRBD1. From germline, CDR1 is MNHEY and CDR2 SMNVEV (reference sequence). This CDR3 comprises 13 residues. Losses at the gene ends were 6 bases for V and 5 bases for J; bases not matched to a gene: 5. The CDR3 coding sequence is TGTGCCAGCAGAGGACAGGGTTTGACTGAAGCTTTCTTT. It translates to CASRGQGLTEAFF.

This chain joins TRBV28 and TRBJ1-2, with D tentatively TRBD1 (5 bases). The CDR3 totals 14 residues. Germline V gene data show CDR1 as MDHEN and CDR2 as SYDVKM. The V and J ends lost 5 bases and 7 bases respectively, with 17 bases between them. This CDR3 reads CASSRDFLRAGYTF. CDR3 nucleotide sequence: TGTGCCAGCAGTCGGGACTTCTTAAGAGCTGGCTACACCTTC.

The chain couples TRBV30 to TRBJ1-1; 7 bases line up with TRBD1. From germline, CDR1 is GTSNPN and CDR2 SVGIG (reference sequence). The CDR3 has 13 amino acids. Trimming at V came to 3 bases and at J to 6 bases, leaving 7 bases not matched to a gene. The CDR3 DNA follows: TGTGCCTGGAGGAACAGGGGCGATCCTGAAGCTTTCTTT. It yields the protein CAWRNRGDPEAFF.

The gene calls are TRBV28 and TRBJ1-5, with TRBD1 as a possible D gene (6 bases). V lost 11 bases and J 0 bases, leaving 11 bases between the germline ends. The V gene's germline CDR1 is MDHEN and CDR2 SYDVKM. This CDR3 contains 13 residues. CDR3 DNA sequence: TGTGCCGGTGGGGGACATAGCAATCAGCCCCAGCATTTT. Translation: CAGGGHSNQPQHF. Drawing the rest from reference TRBV28 and TRBJ1-5, the complete variable domain is DVKVTQSSRYLVKRTGEKVFLECVQDMDHENMFWYRQDPGLGLRLIYFSYDVKMKEKGDIPEGYSVSREKKERFSLILESASTNQTSMYLCAGGGHSNQPQHFGDGTRLSIL.

The chain is built from TRBV2 and TRBJ2-7; 8 bases are a match to TRBD1. CDR3 length: 14 residues. In germline, CDR1 is SNHLY, CDR2 FYNNEI. J lost 1 base, V lost 4 bases, and 3 bases had no gene match. CDR3 amino acids: CASSVGQGSYEQYF. The CDR3 bases are TGTGCCAGCAGTGTTGGACAGGGTTCCTACGAGCAGTACTTC.